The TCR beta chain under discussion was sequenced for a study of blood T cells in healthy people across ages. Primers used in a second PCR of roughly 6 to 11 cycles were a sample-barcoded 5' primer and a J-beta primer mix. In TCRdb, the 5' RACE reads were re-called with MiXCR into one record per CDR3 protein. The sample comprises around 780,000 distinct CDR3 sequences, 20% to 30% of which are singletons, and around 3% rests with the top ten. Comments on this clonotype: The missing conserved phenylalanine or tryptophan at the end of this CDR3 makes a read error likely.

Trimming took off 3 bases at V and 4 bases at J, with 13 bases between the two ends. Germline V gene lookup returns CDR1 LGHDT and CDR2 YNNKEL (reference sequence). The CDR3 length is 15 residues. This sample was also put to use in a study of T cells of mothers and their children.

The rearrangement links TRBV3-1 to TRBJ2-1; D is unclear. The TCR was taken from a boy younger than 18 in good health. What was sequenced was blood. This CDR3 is CASSHPITRYNEQFL. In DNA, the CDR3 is TGTGCCAGCAGCCACCCCATAACGAGGTACAATGAGCAGTTCCTC.